These T cell receptor beta chains were read from a single sample in a study of T cell repertoires in cytomegalovirus infection. TCRdb reanalysed the reads using MiXCR and keeps one entry per CDR3 protein. This sample carries roughly 600,000 distinct CDR3 sequences, around 24% of them seen once, and the ten largest clones take less than 10%. Material: CD8+ T cells from PBMCs. Receptors were obtained from a human donor in good health (CMV status not recorded). Some clones in this sample may be carry-over from other donors' samples. Each CDR3 is given with its conserved first and last residue. D genes are given only for firm matches. Some rows mark clone size as missing; the rest say once, few, many or name a class of expanded clone.

d_call,j_call,cdr3_length,clone_size,v_call,cdr3_nt,cdr3_aa
.,TRBJ1-2,14,.,TRBV7-9,TGTGCCAGCAGCATAGGGGATTTGAGAGATGGCTACACCTTC,CASSIGDLRDGYTF
TRBD1,TRBJ1-2,14,.,TRBV20-1,TGCAGTGCTAAGGACCTGGACAGGGCGCTGGGCTACACCTTC,CSAKDLDRALGYTF
.,TRBJ2-5,14,few,TRBV7-9,TGTGCCAGCAGCCCTTGGACAGCCGAAGAGACCCAGTACTTC,CASSPWTAEETQYF
.,TRBJ2-1,13,many,TRBV7-7,TGTGCTAGCAGCTCGGGGACATCAGGGGAGCAGTTCTTC,CASSSGTSGEQFF
.,TRBJ1-1,13,.,TRBV10-3,TGTGCCATCAGTGAGGAAGGGCCCACTGAAGCTTTCTTT,CAISEEGPTEAFF
.,TRBJ2-7,13,.,TRBV29-1,TGCAGCGTTGAAGAGGACGGCCCCTACGAGCAGTACTTC,CSVEEDGPYEQYF
.,TRBJ1-1,13,.,TRBV12-3/TRBV12-4,TGTGCCAGCAGTCCCCGCCCGCCCGTTGAAGCTTTCTTT,CASSPRPPVEAFF
.,TRBJ2-3,12,.,TRBV7-6,TGTGCCAGCAGCCCATTCGGAGATACGCAGTATTTT,CASSPFGDTQYF
TRBD1,TRBJ2-7,15,.,TRBV29-1,TGCAGCGAAAAAAAACCCAGGGGGTTGGAGTACGAGCAGTACTTC,CSEKKPRGLEYEQYF
.,TRBJ2-1,15,.,TRBV20-1,TGCAGTGCTAGTAGGGGGTGGGGATTTAACAATGAGCAGTTCTTC,CSASRGWGFNNEQFF
.,TRBJ1-2,13,few,TRBV14,TGTGCCAGCAGCTCAACGGGCACCTATGGCTACACCTTC,CASSSTGTYGYTF
.,TRBJ1-1,13,.,TRBV20-1,TGCAGTGCTAGAAGGATGTCTCGTACTGAAGCTTTCTTT,CSARRMSRTEAFF
TRBD1,TRBJ1-4,17,.,TRBV20-1,TGCAGTGCTAGAGCACCCGGGACAGGGGTTAGTAATGAAAAACTGTTTTTT,CSARAPGTGVSNEKLFF
TRBD1,TRBJ2-4,15,few,TRBV15,TGTGCCACCAGCAGAGAGGGACAGGTGAAAAACATTCAGTACTTC,CATSREGQVKNIQYF
TRBD2,TRBJ2-1,16,.,TRBV28,TGTGCCAGCATTACATTGGGGCGGGGGAGATACAATGAGCAGTTCTTC,CASITLGRGRYNEQFF
.,TRBJ2-5,11,once,TRBV4-3,TGCGCCAGCACCCCCCCGGACCACCGGTACTTC,CASTPPDHRYF
.,TRBJ2-3,16,many,TRBV7-8,TGTGCCAGCAGCATAGGAGGGGGTCCTAGCACAGATACGCAGTATTTT,CASSIGGGPSTDTQYF
TRBD2,TRBJ2-1,16,few,TRBV7-9,TGTGCCAGCAGCTCACTAGCGGGGGCCTCAATAAACGAGCAGTTCTTC,CASSSLAGASINEQFF
.,TRBJ2-5,15,few,TRBV11-2,TGTGCCAGCAGCTTAAACAGTCCGAGGATAGAGACCCAGTACTTC,CASSLNSPRIETQYF
.,TRBJ2-2,15,.,TRBV12-3/TRBV12-4,TGTGCCAGCAGTACAGGCGGAGAAGGCACCGGGGAGCTGTTTTTT,CASSTGGEGTGELFF
.,TRBJ2-2,14,.,TRBV13,TGTGCCGGCCAGGGGACACCGAACACCGGGGAGCTGTTTTTT,CAGQGTPNTGELFF
.,TRBJ2-1,13,.,TRBV2,TGTGCCAGCAGTGAGAGGCCAAACAATGAGCAGTTCTTC,CASSERPNNEQFF
.,TRBJ2-1,11,.,TRBV10-2,TGCGCCAGCGGGGTTACCGATGAGCAGTTCTTC,CASGVTDEQFF
.,TRBJ1-5,14,few,TRBV15,TGTGCCACCAGCAGACGACATCTAAATCAGCCCCAGCATTTT,CATSRRHLNQPQHF
TRBD1,TRBJ2-1,15,.,TRBV28,TGTGCCAGCAGTTCACGGGACAGGCGAGACAATGAGCAGTTCTTC,CASSSRDRRDNEQFF
TRBD2,TRBJ2-5,17,many,TRBV4-3,TGCGCCAGCAGCCAATCTAGCGGGGGCTTGTACCAAGAGACCCAGTACTTC,CASSQSSGGLYQETQYF
.,TRBJ1-3,16,many,TRBV7-6,TGTGCCAGCAGCCCCCGGACAGAGTACTTCGGAAACACCATATATTTT,CASSPRTEYFGNTIYF
.,TRBJ1-1,15,many,TRBV25-1,TGTGCCAGCAGTGATATTATGCGGGAGAACACTGAAGCTTTCTTT,CASSDIMRENTEAFF
TRBD2,TRBJ2-3,16,few,TRBV5-6,TGTGCCAGCAGCTTGCAACTAGCGGATAGCACAGATACGCAGTATTTT,CASSLQLADSTDTQYF
.,TRBJ2-5,14,many,TRBV7-9,TGTGCCAGCTCCGACCCGACAGACCAAGAGACCCAGTACTTC,CASSDPTDQETQYF
TRBD2,TRBJ2-5,14,few,TRBV28,TGTGCCAGCTACCGGGACTACCTGGAGGAGACCCAGTACTTC,CASYRDYLEETQYF
.,TRBJ1-5,17,many,TRBV7-2,TGTGCCAGCAGCTTAGCGCGTCCAGGTTCTAGCAATCAGCCCCAGCATTTT,CASSLARPGSSNQPQHF
.,TRBJ1-2,12,few,TRBV28,TGTGCCAGCCAAGGTATGGGCTATGGCTACACCTTC,CASQGMGYGYTF
TRBD1,TRBJ2-7,16,.,TRBV20-1,TGCAGTGCCCGGGACAGATACTTATCTAGCTCCTACGAGCAGTACTTC,CSARDRYLSSSYEQYF
.,TRBJ1-3,15,few,TRBV20-1,TGCAGTGCTAGAGATCGAATGGGACCTGGAAACACCATATATTTT,CSARDRMGPGNTIYF
.,TRBJ2-5,15,.,TRBV29-1,TGCAGCACACTCTTTTGGGACGAAACAGAAGAGACCCAGTACTTC,CSTLFWDETEETQYF
.,TRBJ1-4,12,few,TRBV15,TGTGCCACCAGCAGAGATGATGGGGAACTGTTTTTT,CATSRDDGELFF
TRBD1,TRBJ1-1,14,.,TRBV19,TGTGCCAGTAGAAACCGGGACAGGGTTACTGAAGCTTTCTTT,CASRNRDRVTEAFF
.,TRBJ2-5,17,few,TRBV7-9,TGTGCCAGCAGCTTAGCGGGATTTGGCGGGATCCAAGAGACCCAGTACTTC,CASSLAGFGGIQETQYF
.,TRBJ2-7,15,.,TRBV29-1,TGCAGCGTTGAAGGTTGGGGGGACAAATACTACGAGCAGTACTTC,CSVEGWGDKYYEQYF
.,TRBJ1-6,16,many,TRBV28,TGTGCCAGCAGGGACACCTTAGGGTCCTATAATTCACCCCTCCACTTT,CASRDTLGSYNSPLHF
TRBD2,TRBJ2-1,10,.,TRBV20-1,TGCAGTCGGGGGGGGAATGAGCAGTTCTTC,CSRGGNEQFF
.,TRBJ1-2,12,many,TRBV10-3,TGTGCCATCAGGAGGACAGAATATGGCTACACCTTC,CAIRRTEYGYTF
TRBD2,TRBJ2-3,15,few,TRBV20-1,TGCAGTGCACCGGGACTAGCGGATCTGGGGGATACGCAGTATTTT,CSAPGLADLGDTQYF
TRBD1,TRBJ1-5,15,few,TRBV6-6,TGTGCCAGCAGTTATTGGACAGGGGCCAATCAGCCCCAGCATTTT,CASSYWTGANQPQHF
.,TRBJ2-1,13,.,TRBV29-1,TGCAGCGTTGACCGGGGTTCCTACAATGAGCAGTTCTTC,CSVDRGSYNEQFF
.,TRBJ2-1,16,.,TRBV12-3/TRBV12-4,TGTGCCAGCAGCTTAGAGGGCCAAACAGGGAACAATGAGCAGTTCTTC,CASSLEGQTGNNEQFF
.,TRBJ2-1,17,.,TRBV9,TGTGCCAGCAGCGTATTGGGGGGGCTAACCCTCTACAATGAGCAGTTCTTC,CASSVLGGLTLYNEQFF
TRBD2,TRBJ2-1,16,few,TRBV7-6,TGTGCCAGCAGCTTCATGGCTAGCGGGGGTCACAATGAGCAGTTCTTC,CASSFMASGGHNEQFF
.,TRBJ2-2,15,many,TRBV2,TGTGCCAGCACGGCGGGTTATTCGAACACCGGGGAGCTGTTTTTT,CASTAGYSNTGELFF